This record covers a single T cell receptor (beta chain). Its specificity is not known. This sample is part of a study of siplizumab effects on memory and regulatory T cells. Whole-study findings and limits: Proliferating siplizumab-cultured Tregs lacked confirmed suppressive function. The average Treg-derived proportion among mappable alloreactive CD4+ clones was around 65% with siplizumab versus 25% to 30% in controls. Assignment of a naive or memory phenotype failed for roughly 75-95% of the proliferating CD4+ or CD8+ clones. In unstimulated cells, naive T cells appeared more diverse than memory T cells and seemed major alloresponse contributors.

Libraries were prepared by immunoSEQ multiplex PCR; TCRdb keeps only in-frame clonotypes and omits some of them. Of around 120,000 clones listed, roughly 94% are singletons. Sequenced material: non-Treg CD4+ T cells sorted from blood. The source is a human donor in good health.

CDR3 residues: CASDSGGDREQYF. CDR3 nucleotide sequence: TGTGCCAGCGACAGTGGGGGAGACCGTGAGCAGTACTTC. The chain links TRBV6-1 to TRBJ2-7; possibly TRBD1 or TRBD2 for D (5 bases each). CDR3 length: 13 residues. Per the germline V gene, CDR1 is MNHNS and CDR2 is SASEGT. Trimming removed 8 bases from V and 7 bases from J, with 18 bases in between.